The sequence of this T cell receptor (beta chain) was determined in a study of CD8 T cells in ankylosing spondylitis. The CDR3 has 16 amino acids. Trimming cost V 7 bases and J 2 bases; bases outside gene matches: 5. Germline V gene sequence: CDR1 MGHRA, CDR2 YSYEKL. The study's findings and limits: Before this, some motif variants had been reported in reactive arthritis synovial fluid and blood. In ankylosing spondylitis patients, matched synovial fluid reportedly showed significant enrichment of disease-linked clones. Seemingly distinctive of ankylosing spondylitis blood was a TCR beta motif formed by eight highly homologous variants.

This clonotype was seen many times. Its antigen is not known. TCR beta libraries were made by quantitative 5'-RACE with molecular barcodes. A single record per CDR3 protein comes from TCRdb applying MiXCR to the 5' RACE reads. The table shows about 220,000 distinct CDR3 sequences, with around 16% occurring only once. The sample taken for sequencing was blood, either unsorted or a sorted T cell fraction (not recorded which). The genes are TRBV4-1 and TRBJ1-4; TRBD1 matches 12 bases. The receptor comes from a male donor with ankylosing spondylitis. The CDR3 region has the DNA TGCGCCAGCAATTTGGGACAGGGGGCCACTAATGAAAAACTGTTTTTT. Amino acid sequence: CASNLGQGATNEKLFF.